These 27 T cell receptor beta chains originate from one sample sequenced in a study of molecular identifiers for immune sequencing clone quantification (dated by TCRdb to 2016 to 2018). Receptor libraries were prepared by PCR. Sequencer: NextSeq 500. TCRdb trimmed public reads at Q25 via fastp, called clones via MiXCR and kept in-frame beta chains. Rows are unified per CDR3 protein, each entry keeping the most common DNA and genes. The sample table records around 320,000 distinct CDR3 sequences; 24% of these occur just once. Roughly 0.7% of the sample lies in the top ten. Sequences were obtained from naive CD8+ T cells from blood, with Jurkat cell RNA spiked in. In light of the paper, this sample's cell subset or site label describes: FACS-sorted CD8+CD4-CCR7+CD45RA+ naive T cells. Receptors originate from a human donor in good health. Some libraries in this study had Jurkat cell RNA spiked in.

Turning to this clonotype: A much larger clone lies a single base off, so this may be a read error. The genes are TRBV7-2 and TRBJ2-7; D perhaps matches TRBD2 (5 bases). Looked up from germline, CDR1 is SGHTA and CDR2 is FQGNSA. The CDR3 is 14 residues long. The CDR3 coding sequence is TGTGCCAGCAGCATAGCGACGGGAACCTACGAGCCGTACTTC. Translation: CASSIATGTYEPYF.

This clonotype was found a few times. The chain employs TRBV2 and TRBJ1-4, with a tentative D call TRBD1 (6 bases). Germline loops: CDR1 SNHLY, CDR2 FYNNEI. V lost 3 bases and J lost 4, with 12 bases in between. This CDR3 comprises 15 residues. The CDR3 DNA follows: TGTGCCAGCAGTGATTTCAGGGGCAATAATGAAAAACTGTTTTTT. This encodes CASSDFRGNNEKLFF.

The CDR3 DNA follows: TGTGCCAGCAGCCCCGTGGTGGGGGCAGGGTCCTACGAGCAGTACTTC. Its translation is CASSPVVGAGSYEQYF. The rearrangement uses TRBV27 and TRBJ2-7, with a weak D call TRBD1 (6 bases). V dropped 6 bases and J dropped 1 base, with 19 bases sitting between them. The CDR3 loop spans 16 amino acids. Germline CDR1 and CDR2: MNHEY and SMNVEV (reference sequence).

This clonotype was detected only a few times. V is TRBV5-6 and J is TRBJ2-7; 10 bases match TRBD2. The junction had 6 bases not matched to a gene; V was cut back by 0 bases and J by 3 bases. The germline CDR1 and CDR2 sequences are SGHDT and YYEEEE. This CDR3 spans 16 amino acids. CDR3 region: CASSLEASGGLYEQYF. CDR3 sequence (DNA): TGTGCCAGCAGCTTGGAGGCTAGCGGGGGCCTCTACGAGCAGTACTTC.

The chain uses TRBV2 and TRBJ2-3, with D possibly TRBD2 on 6 matching bases. CDR3 size: 15 residues. Germline-derived CDR1 and CDR2 are SNHLY and FYNNEI. V dropped 4 bases and J dropped 0 bases, with 11 bases sitting between them. CDR3 amino acids: CASSVESGSTDTQYF. CDR3 DNA sequence: TGTGCCAGCAGTGTAGAGAGCGGGAGCACAGATACGCAGTATTTT.

In this sample, this clonotype turned up a few times. The chain combines TRBV7-9 with TRBJ1-2; TRBD1 aligns across 8 bases. J lost 5 bases, V lost 3 bases, and 8 bases had no gene match. This CDR3 has 15 residues. CDR1 and CDR2 (germline): SEHNR, FQNEAQ (reference sequence). The CDR3 region has the DNA TGTGCCAGCAGCTTGGACAGGGAATGGCTTTATGGCTACACCTTC. Its protein is CASSLDREWLYGYTF.

This clonotype came up many times. The V gene is TRBV19, the J gene TRBJ2-2; D unclear. Trimming took off 7 bases at V and 7 bases at J, with 4 bases between the two ends. Germline V CDR1 and CDR2: LNHDA, SQIVND (reference sequence). CDR3 size: 10 residues. Written as DNA, the CDR3 is TGTGCCAGTAAGAGCGGGGAGCTGTTTTTT. Translating it yields CASKSGELFF.

Comment on this clonotype: One end of the junction varies from germline; a read error may be responsible. The chain has TRBV20-1 and TRBJ2-5, with D possibly TRBD1 on 6 matching bases. Germline V CDR1 and CDR2: DFQATT, SNEGSKA (reference sequence). CDR3 length equals 12 residues. The CDR3, as DNA: TGCAGTGCTAGAGTAGGGGGAGAGCCCCAGTACTTC. Translating it yields CSARVGGEPQYF.

At least ten counts were recorded for this clonotype. This chain joins TRBV4-1 and TRBJ2-1; TRBD1 aligns across 8 bases. The CDR3 loop spans 14 amino acids. The V segment lost 1 base and the J segment 9 bases; nucleotides outside the gene matches: 5. Germline values: CDR1 MGHRA, CDR2 YSYEKL. The DNA for the CDR3 is TGCGCCAGCAGCCAAGGAACAGGGGGGATTGAGCAGTTCTTC. Its protein is CASSQGTGGIEQFF.

This clonotype has only a few counts. One end of the junction does not line up with germline, which may come from a read error. The chain uses TRBV7-9 and TRBJ2-6; D not resolved. The CDR3 runs to 19 residues. Germline V lookup: CDR1 SEHNR, CDR2 FQNEAQ (reference sequence). The CDR3 is CASSLEDLKNVFPPEVLTF. The DNA for the CDR3 is TGTGCCAGCAGCTTAGAGGACCTGAAAAACGTGTTCCCACCCGAGGTCCTGACTTTT.

The chain has TRBV27 and TRBJ2-7; D uncertain. This CDR3 comprises 13 residues. The ends were cut back, 1 base at V and 5 bases at J, with 9 bases in the middle. Germline CDR1 MNHEY, CDR2 SMNVEV (reference sequence). CDR3 nucleotides: TGTGCCAGCAGTTTATTAGGCAACAACGAGCAGTACTTC. It specifies CASSLLGNNEQYF.

The sample holds a few counts of this clonotype. This chain connects TRBV5-6 to TRBJ2-3; 8 bases match TRBD2. In germline, CDR1 is SGHDT, CDR2 YYEEEE. CDR3 size: 14 residues. The ends lost 6 bases at V and 4 bases at J; junction bases unmatched: 7. CDR3 coding DNA: TGTGCCAGCACCGCGGGGGGCCTGGCAGATACGCAGTATTTT. It yields the protein CASTAGGLADTQYF.

This clonotype was counted many times. This chain joins TRBV29-1 and TRBJ2-3, with 11 positions matching TRBD2. Germline V gives CDR1 SQVTM, CDR2 ANQGSEA. J was trimmed by 1 base and V by 2 bases; bases with no gene match: 20. The CDR3 runs to 21 residues. The CDR3 DNA sequence: TGCAGCGTTGAATATTCGTTTGTCAGTGGTCTAGCGGGGGGCGGCACAGATACGCAGTATTTT. Protein product: CSVEYSFVSGLAGGGTDTQYF.

This clonotype was counted many times. This chain joins TRBV28 and TRBJ2-7; D not certain. With 3 bases removed from V and 3 bases from J, the gap between germline ends came to 18 bases. Germline loops: CDR1 MDHEN, CDR2 SYDVKM. The CDR3 covers 16 residues. Written as DNA, the CDR3 is TGTGCCAGCAGTTTTGAAGTGGGCAGTGAAGACTACGAGCAGTACTTC. Translated, it gives CASSFEVGSEDYEQYF.

V and J are TRBV4-3 and TRBJ2-1, with D maybe TRBD2 (6 bases). V lost 0 bases, J lost 8 bases, and 11 bases lay in between. CDR1 and CDR2 (germline): LGHNA, YSLEER. The CDR3 extends over 14 amino acids. This CDR3 reads CASSQDWRVDEQFF. CDR3 nucleotide sequence: TGCGCCAGCAGCCAAGATTGGAGGGTCGATGAGCAGTTCTTC.

This clonotype has just a few counts. The gene calls are TRBV12-3 or TRBV12-4 and TRBJ2-1, with unresolved D. There are 15 residues in the CDR3. Trimming pared 1 base from V and 9 bases from J, leaving 16 bases between. CDR3 loop: CASSLEDPRGTEQFF. The CDR3, as DNA: TGTGCCAGCAGTTTAGAGGACCCCCGCGGCACTGAGCAGTTCTTC.

This clonotype was found many times. The CDR3 sequence is CASSRGSHEQYF. The CDR3 nucleotides are TGTGCCAGCAGTCGAGGGTCCCACGAGCAGTACTTC. This rearrangement joins TRBV6-5 to TRBJ2-7; maybe TRBD2 (5 bases). This CDR3 has 12 residues. V shed 5 bases and J shed 5 bases, with 10 bases lying between them. From germline, CDR1 is MNHEY and CDR2 SVGAGI.

This clonotype was observed at least ten times. The chain links TRBV5-1 to TRBJ2-5; D remains ambiguous. V was pared by 4 bases and J by 3 bases, with 10 bases between. The CDR3 loop spans 13 amino acids. Germline CDR1 and CDR2: SGHRS and YFSETQ. The CDR3 DNA follows: TGCGCCAGCAGCGAACCGTGGGAAGAGACCCAGTACTTC. It codes for CASSEPWEETQYF.

This clonotype was recorded once. The final CDR3 position lacks the conserved phenylalanine or tryptophan, pointing to a likely read error. The chain couples TRBV20-1 to TRBJ2-3; 8 bases agree with TRBD1. Germline assignment: CDR1 DFQATT and CDR2 SNEGSKA (reference sequence). The CDR3 runs to 15 residues. Germline trimming cut 0 bases from V and 3 bases from J; bases unmatched to any gene: 5. Written as DNA, the CDR3 is TGCAGTGCTAGAGATCGACAGGGGTGGACAGATACGCAGTATCTT. Amino acid sequence: CSARDRQGWTDTQYL.

Only a few counts were recorded for this clonotype. This chain links TRBV19 with TRBJ2-7; 9 positions match TRBD2. Per the germline V gene, CDR1 is LNHDA and CDR2 is SQIVND (reference sequence). The junction had 11 bases not matched to a gene; V was cut back by 8 bases and J by 6 bases. The CDR3 has 14 amino acids. The CDR3 nucleotides are TGTGCCAGTTCTGGACTAGCGCCGGCCGGCGAGCAGTACTTC. Residues: CASSGLAPAGEQYF.

This clonotype was seen repeatedly, ten times or more. This rearrangement joins TRBV20-1 to TRBJ2-7, with unresolved D. This CDR3 region has 15 residues. V was cut by 0 bases and J by 3 bases, with 15 bases left in between. CDR1 is DFQATT, CDR2 SNEGSKA, per germline (reference sequence). For the CDR3, the DNA is TGCAGTGCTAGAGATGGGGTTCGGCCCATCTACGAGCAGTACTTC. Translating it yields CSARDGVRPIYEQYF.

This clonotype has a count of ten or more. This chain connects TRBV7-9 to TRBJ2-1, with a weak D call TRBD2 (5 bases). From germline, CDR1 is SEHNR and CDR2 FQNEAQ (reference sequence). This CDR3 spans 14 amino acids. V lost 6 bases, J lost 2 bases, and 11 bases lay in between. The CDR3 reads CASSWTSPYNEQFF. The CDR3 DNA sequence: TGTGCCAGCAGTTGGACTTCTCCCTACAATGAGCAGTTCTTC.

In its sample, this clonotype was seen many times. The chain has TRBV24-1 and TRBJ2-3; 8 bases match TRBD2. Germline V lookup: CDR1 KGHDR, CDR2 SFDVKD. Losses at the gene ends were 10 bases for V and 3 bases for J; bases not matched to a gene: 2. This CDR3 region has 12 residues. CDR3 bases: TGTGCCACGGGGACTAGGACAGATACGCAGTATTTT. Protein: CATGTRTDTQYF.

For this clonotype: It may be a read error: a sequence one base away is much more abundant. This sequence joins TRBV20-1 and TRBJ1-2; D call uncertain. The CDR3 is made up of 13 amino acids. V was cut by 8 bases and J by 0 bases, with 13 bases left in between. From germline, CDR1 is DFQATT and CDR2 SNEGSKA (reference sequence). The CDR3 DNA follows: TGCAGTACTGGCTTGGGGACTAACTATGGCTACACCTTC. It is translated as CSTGLGTNYGYTF.

Here the CDR3 DNA reads TGTGCCAGCAGTTACGGAGCGGGGGGGCGGAGCACAGATACGCAGTATTTT. Its translation is CASSYGAGGRSTDTQYF. J is TRBJ2-3 and V is TRBV6-5, with TRBD2 identical over 10 bases. The V gene's germline CDR1 is MNHEY and CDR2 SVGAGI. The V and J ends lost 2 bases and 0 bases, in that order; junction bases with no gene match: 5. There are 17 residues in the CDR3.

The chain couples TRBV19 to TRBJ1-1, with unresolved D. The CDR3 spans 13 residues. The V gene lost 9 bases and the J gene lost 3 bases, with 14 bases spanning the gap. CDR1 is LNHDA, CDR2 SQIVND, per germline (reference sequence). The CDR3 region has the DNA TGTGCCAGCACAGCGGGTAGGGACACTGAAGCTTTCTTT. This translates into CASTAGRDTEAFF.

Concerning this clonotype itself: At one end the junction does not follow the germline gene, possibly because of a read error. The chain carries TRBV6-5 and TRBJ2-4, with TRBD2 as a possible D gene (6 bases). Germline V CDR1 and CDR2: MNHEY, SVGAGI. This CDR3 is 17 amino acids long. The CDR3 region has the DNA TGTGCCAGCAGTCGGGCGGGACCCACTTCCCCCAAAAACATTCGGTACTTC. It yields the protein CASSRAGPTSPKNIRYF.